This T cell receptor (beta chain) was retrieved from a study of shared clonotypes between healthy human individuals. Here immunoSEQ multiplex PCR was the method, and the copy in TCRdb shows in-frame clones only, minus some. Of approximately 320,000 clones in the sample, under 80% were seen once. The CDR3 has 11 amino acids. V was clipped by 4 bases and J by 8 bases, with 8 bases between them. Germline-derived CDR1 and CDR2 are LNHDA and SQIVND (reference sequence). Within Nashville, Tennessee resided all donors, each a Caucasian adult. CD45RA+ naive and CD45RA-negative memory subsets were separated from CD4+ cells.

Sequenced sample: memory CD4+ T cells sorted from blood. Described subset: CD45RA-negative fraction. This chain links TRBV19 with TRBJ1-2; D remains ambiguous. This TCR was recovered from a man between 25 and 39 years old in good health. CDR3: CASSSGVGYTF. The CDR3 region has the DNA TGTGCCAGTAGTAGTGGGGTCGGCTACACCTTC.